This TCR beta chain stems from a study of T cell repertoires in cytomegalovirus infection. For the study at large: It can be stated that public TCR beta signatures indicated CMV infection as well as a matching HLA type. Overall study results and limits: It was HLA-C-restricted CMV-specific TCR beta clonotypes that dominated the response ex vivo. Cumulative public TCR beta family frequency identified carriers of CMV plus the relevant HLA.

The V segment lost 2 bases and the J segment 7 bases; nucleotides outside the gene matches: 1. The germline gives CDR1 LNHDA, CDR2 SQIVND (reference sequence). This CDR3 has 12 amino acids. Regarding this clonotype: No antigen is known for it.

TCRdb called the reads again in MiXCR, with one record for every CDR3 protein. The table has hundreds of thousands of distinct CDR3 sequences, 20% to 25% seen once. The chain has TRBV19 and TRBJ1-2; 7 bases are a match to TRBD1. The sequenced material came from CD8+ T cells from PBMCs. This receptor was obtained from a human donor in good health (CMV status not recorded). Some clones in this sample may be carry-over from other donors' samples. CDR3 sequence (DNA): TGTGCCAGTAGTATAACAGGGGCTGGCTACACCTTC. As protein: CASSITGAGYTF.